The rows below give T cell receptor beta chains drawn from one sample of a study of blood T cell repertoires in COVID-19. Method: immunoSEQ multiplex PCR; TCRdb's copy keeps in-frame clones and lacks some. The sample consists of 250,000 to 300,000 clones, 65% to 85% of them appearing once. The sequenced sample consisted of peripheral blood. These TCRs come from a man older than 75 with acute or convalescent COVID-19. Each CDR3 is given with its conserved first and last residue.

TRBV5-1	TRBJ2-5	CASSLTGGPQETQYF
TRBV19	TRBJ2-3	CASSPTGQGALSTDTQYF
TRBV6-5	TRBJ1-4	CASKTGQLDEKLFF
TRBV7-9	TRBJ2-6	CASSYYSGANVLTF
TRBV29-1	TRBJ2-1	CSVGSGRASYNEQFF
TRBV5-4	TRBJ2-3	CASSSGLDYTDTQYF
TRBV5-1	TRBJ1-6	CASSSLRGADSPLHF
TRBV11-2	TRBJ2-1	CASSLAGGSYNEQFF
TRBV24-1	TRBJ1-6	CATSDSLYNSPLHF
TRBV28	TRBJ2-1	CASSPVVVNEQFF
TRBV6-4	TRBJ2-7	CASRGTGDGEQYF
TRBV6-2/TRBV6-3	TRBJ2-2	CASSYSSGALTGELFF
TRBV7-3	TRBJ2-3	CASSLGGSGTDTQYF
TRBV3-1/TRBV3-2	TRBJ1-1	CASSRTRTEAFF
TRBV9	TRBJ1-1	CASSVGGTPTEAFF
TRBV5-1	TRBJ2-7	CASSLTSGSYEQYF
TRBV18	TRBJ1-2	CASSPPGQGARADYGYTF
TRBV6-5	TRBJ2-2	CASSQTSGGALFF
TRBV29-1	TRBJ2-2	CSVVVTAGELFF
TRBV18	TRBJ1-2	CASSPPGQFYGYTF
TRBV19	TRBJ2-5	CASSISSGSLGETQYF
TRBV6-1	TRBJ2-6	CASSAPTGTSGANVLTF
TRBV5-1	TRBJ2-1	CASRPDTGAYNEQFF
TRBV12-3/TRBV12-4	TRBJ2-5	CASSLYETQYF
TRBV5-4	TRBJ2-4	CASSLEGLAGGREF
TRBV3-1/TRBV3-2	TRBJ2-2	CASSQGGTSENTGELFF
TRBV18	TRBJ1-1	CASSPGTGGLNTEAFF
TRBV30	TRBJ1-1	CAWSVGLRGNTEAFF
TRBV29-1	TRBJ2-3	CSVKRSNTDTQYF
TRBV4-1	TRBJ2-3	CASSPLGASGQFTDTQYF
TRBV4-2	TRBJ2-2	CASSQDLRATGELFF
TRBV11-2	TRBJ2-5	CASRAPTSGMRFGPQYF
TRBV6-2/TRBV6-3	TRBJ2-7	CASTPPPGRDEQYF
TRBV27	TRBJ1-2	CASSLQGQDGYTF